This record looks at one TCR beta chain sequence and its context. Its antigen is not known. The record originates from a study of T cell repertoires in cytomegalovirus infection. The overall study: Public TCR beta signatures indicated both CMV infection and matching HLA type. Findings and limits, study-wide: Based on cumulative public TCR beta family frequency, carriers of CMV plus the relevant HLA were identified.

V was cut by 0 bases and J by 3 bases, with 11 bases left in between. The germline CDR1 and CDR2 sequences are DFQATT and SNEGSKA (reference sequence). CDR3 length equals 14 residues. TCRdb used MiXCR to reprocess the reads, holding one entry per CDR3 protein. The sample consists of hundreds of thousands of distinct CDR3 sequences, 15% to 20% of them appearing once. The receptor's source is a human donor in good health (CMV status not recorded). Some clones in this sample may be carry-over from other donors' samples. The material sequenced was PBMCs. The V gene is TRBV20-1, the J gene TRBJ1-2, with D hard to call. CDR3 DNA: TGCAGTGCTAGAGATCCCGGAAGCGACTATGGCTACACCTTC. This gives the protein CSARDPGSDYGYTF.